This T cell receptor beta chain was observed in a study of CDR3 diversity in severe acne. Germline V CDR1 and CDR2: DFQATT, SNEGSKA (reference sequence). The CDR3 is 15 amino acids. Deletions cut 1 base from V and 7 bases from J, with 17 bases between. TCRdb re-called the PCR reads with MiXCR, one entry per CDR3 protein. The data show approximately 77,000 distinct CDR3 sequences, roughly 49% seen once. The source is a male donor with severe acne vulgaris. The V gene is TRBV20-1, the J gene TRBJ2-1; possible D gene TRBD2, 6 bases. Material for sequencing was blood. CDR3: CSARGFAGTLNEQFF. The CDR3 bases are TGCAGTGCTAGAGGATTTGCGGGGACTTTAAATGAGCAGTTCTTC.